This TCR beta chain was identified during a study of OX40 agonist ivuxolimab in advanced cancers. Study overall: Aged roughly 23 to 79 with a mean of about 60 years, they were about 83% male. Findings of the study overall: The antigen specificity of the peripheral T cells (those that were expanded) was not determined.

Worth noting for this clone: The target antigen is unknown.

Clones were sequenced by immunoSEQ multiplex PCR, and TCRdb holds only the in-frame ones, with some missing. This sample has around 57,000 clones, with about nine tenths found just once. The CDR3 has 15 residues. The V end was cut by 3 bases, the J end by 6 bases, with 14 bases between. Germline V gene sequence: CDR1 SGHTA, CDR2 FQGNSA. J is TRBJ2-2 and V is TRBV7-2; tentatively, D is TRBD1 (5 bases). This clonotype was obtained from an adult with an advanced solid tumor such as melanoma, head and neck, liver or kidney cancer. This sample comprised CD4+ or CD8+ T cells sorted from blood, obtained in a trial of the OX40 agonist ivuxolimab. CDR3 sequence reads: CASSFRATDAGELFF. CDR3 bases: TGTGCCAGCAGCTTCAGGGCCACGGACGCCGGGGAGCTGTTTTTT.